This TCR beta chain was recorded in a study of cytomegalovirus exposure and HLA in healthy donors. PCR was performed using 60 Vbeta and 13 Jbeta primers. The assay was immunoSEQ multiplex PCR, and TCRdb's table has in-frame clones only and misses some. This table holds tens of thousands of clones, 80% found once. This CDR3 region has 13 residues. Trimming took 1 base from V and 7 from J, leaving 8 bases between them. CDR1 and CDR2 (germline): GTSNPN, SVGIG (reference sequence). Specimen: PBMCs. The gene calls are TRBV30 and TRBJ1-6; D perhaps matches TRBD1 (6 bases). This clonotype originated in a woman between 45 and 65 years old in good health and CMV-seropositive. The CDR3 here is CAWSGQVNSPLHF. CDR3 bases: TGTGCCTGGAGTGGACAGGTGAATTCACCCCTCCACTTT.